Listed below are T cell receptor beta chains from one sample, sequenced in a study of EBV T-cell therapy then PD-1 blockade in nasopharyngeal carcinoma. TCRdb's table, derived via immunoSEQ multiplex PCR, lists solely in-frame clones and lacks some. The sample has some 21,000 clones, 84% seen once; the top ten hold approximately 28%. Their target antigens are unknown. The starting material was CD8+ T cells from blood, obtained at day 61 from a patient whose treatment included autologous EBV-specific T cells and nivolumab. These receptors came from a man between 40 and 49 years old with nasopharyngeal carcinoma. CDR3s include the opening cysteine and the closing phenylalanine or tryptophan. Clone size is stated in some rows and not others, as once, few, many or a class when expanded.

clone size	V gene	CDR3 length	J gene	CDR3 protein
.	TRBV2	16	TRBJ2-3	CASSELGGGSTDTQYF
.	TRBV2	15	TRBJ1-6	CASSEESSYNSPLHF
.	TRBV7-9	14	TRBJ2-7	CASSWGQGAYEQYF
few	TRBV6-5	16	TRBJ1-6	CASSFPRGGENSPLHF
once	TRBV2	15	TRBJ2-2	CASSSRDRVTGELFF
.	TRBV4-3	16	TRBJ2-1	CASSQESSGGLSEQFF
.	TRBV6-1	14	TRBJ1-2	CASSEFGTGRGYTF
once	TRBV4-3	14	TRBJ1-2	CASSQSQMDYGYTF
few	TRBV27	15	TRBJ2-7	CASRKAWTGTYEQYF
.	TRBV5-1	17	TRBJ2-2	CASSLHPRTENTGELFF
.	TRBV7-9	16	TRBJ2-4	CASSRPFPGQPDIQYF
.	TRBV28	15	TRBJ1-5	CASSFSLFSNQPQHF